A single sample gave rise to the 15 T cell receptor beta chains below, sequenced in a study of T cells in women clearing cervical HPV infection. The method was immunoSEQ multiplex PCR; TCRdb's version includes in-frame clones alone and lacks a portion of them. The sample yields 40,000 to 45,000 clones, of which the top ten take up more than 1%. Sequenced input: blood buffy coat. Receptor source: a woman aged 18 to 69 with a cervical HPV16 infection that either progressed to CIN3+ or cleared (not recorded which).

Of note for this clone: From the germline J gene comes the end of the CDR3, since the read stops 3 residues before it. The chain employs TRBV2 and TRBJ2-3; 10 bases agree with TRBD2. Looked up from germline, CDR1 is SNHLY and CDR2 is FYNNEI. The CDR3 spans 15 residues. The covered CDR3 bases are TGTGCCAGCAGTCCCCTAGCGGGAGTGGGAGAGACG. Translating it yields CASSPLAGVGET. The full CDR3 protein is CASSPLAGVGETQYF.

Comments on this clone: Read coverage stops 3 residues before the CDR3 terminus; the germline J gene supplies the remainder. The J gene is TRBJ2-1, the V gene TRBV6-2 or TRBV6-3; the match to TRBD2 covers 8 bases. V lost 0 bases and J lost 0; bases outside the gene matches: 4. The CDR3 is 17 amino acids. In germline, CDR1 is MNHEY, CDR2 SVGEGT. The CDR3 sequence is CASSYSGGGSSYNEQFF. The CDR3 bases that were read are TGTGCCAGCAGTTACTCCGGGGGGGGAAGCTCCTACAATGAG.

As to this clone: The read stops 3 residues short of the end of the CDR3; the missing end is completed from the germline J gene. This chain uses TRBV7-7 with TRBJ2-3; D gene unclear. Per the germline V gene, CDR1 is SSHAT and CDR2 is FNYEAQ (reference sequence). V gave up 5 bases and J gave up 8 bases, with 14 bases separating them. The CDR3 is 13 residues long. CDR3 bases read: TGTGCCAGCAGCACGGTATCGTCGGGTACG. Amino acids: CASSTVSSGT. The whole CDR3 region reads CASSTVSSGTQYF.

With regard to this clone: Sequencing ends 3 residues short of the CDR3 end; the germline J gene provides the rest. The rearrangement links TRBV5-1 to TRBJ2-7; 8 nucleotides agree with TRBD2. The trim removed 3 bases at V and 1 base at J, leaving 15 bases unmatched. Germline CDR1 and CDR2: SGHRS and YFSETQ. The CDR3 length is 18 residues. Incomplete CDR3 DNA: TGCGCCAGCAGCTGGGGAGACACGGGGGGACTAGGGTCCTACGAG. This codes for CASSWGDTGGLGSYE. The complete CDR3 protein is CASSWGDTGGLGSYEQYF.

In the case of this clone: The CDR3 end falls 3 residues outside the read, so it is completed with the germline J gene. The rearrangement uses TRBV20-1 and TRBJ2-3; 7 bases agree with TRBD2. CDR3 size: 15 residues. CDR1 is DFQATT and CDR2 is SNEGSKA in the germline V gene (reference sequence). J lost 5 bases, V lost 4 bases, and 12 bases had no gene match. CDR3 protein: CSAIKGRGDLDTQYF. The CDR3 DNA, read in part, is TGCAGTGCTATCAAAGGACGGGGGGATTTAGATACG.

Remarks on this clone: The read halts 3 residues ahead of the CDR3 end, with the missing end drawn from the germline J gene. The gene calls are TRBV7-3 and TRBJ1-6, with D hard to call. The CDR3 is 15 amino acids. From germline, CDR1 is SGHTA and CDR2 FQGTGA. V lost 2 bases to trimming and J lost 0 bases, with 5 bases between them. The part of the CDR3 DNA that was read is TGTGCCAGCAGCTTAGAGGGCTCCTATAATTCACCC. Protein: CASSLEGSYNSP. The complete CDR3 reads CASSLEGSYNSPLHF.

Comment on this clone: The read finishes 3 residues shy of the CDR3 end, and the germline J gene is used to complete it. The chain couples TRBV29-1 to TRBJ1-2; tentatively, D is TRBD1 (5 bases). CDR3 size: 14 residues. With 4 bases removed from V and 1 base from J, the gap between germline ends came to 13 bases. Germline V lookup: CDR1 SQVTM, CDR2 ANQGSEA. Partial CDR3 DNA: TGCAGCGTTGCTCTAACAGGAAATAACTATGGC. Its translation: CSVALTGNNYG. The full CDR3 reads CSVALTGNNYGYTF.

Remarks on this clone: The read halts 3 residues ahead of the CDR3 end, with the missing end drawn from the germline J gene. The chain uses TRBV5-1 and TRBJ2-5, with 9 bases that match TRBD2. CDR3 length equals 14 residues. With 6 bases clipped from V and 5 bases from J, the junction kept 8 bases outside the gene matches. Germline CDR1 and CDR2: SGHRS and YFSETQ. The CDR3 spells CASTPGSGGETQYF. The covered CDR3 bases are TGCGCCAGCACCCCGGGCAGCGGGGGGGAGACC.

On this clone itself: With the read ending 3 residues before the CDR3 end, the germline J gene is used to fill in that end. The chain carries TRBV19 and TRBJ1-5; possible D gene TRBD1, 6 bases. This CDR3 contains 15 residues. The germline CDR1 and CDR2 sequences are LNHDA and SQIVND (reference sequence). The V gene lost 7 bases and the J gene lost 2 bases, with 15 bases spanning the gap. The CDR3 bases that were read are TGTGCCAGTAAAGAGGGGGGGCACGGCAATCAGCCC. Translating gives CASKEGGHGNQP. In full, the CDR3 is CASKEGGHGNQPQHF.

Of note for this clone: The read ends 3 residues early relative to the CDR3; the germline J gene fills the gap. This sequence joins TRBV20-1 and TRBJ2-1; D perhaps matches TRBD2 (5 bases). The CDR3 runs 14 residues. The germline V and J ends were trimmed by 4 bases and 1 base, with 11 bases remaining between them. CDR1 is DFQATT and CDR2 is SNEGSKA in the germline V gene (reference sequence). Incomplete CDR3 DNA: TGCAGTGCTATTCCGGGGAAATCCTACAATGAG. Translation gives CSAIPGKSYNE. The complete CDR3 protein is CSAIPGKSYNEQFF.

On this clone itself: The missing CDR3 end, 3 residues past where the read stops, is filled in from the germline J gene. The chain carries TRBV19 and TRBJ2-2; 9 nucleotides agree with TRBD1. Trimming cost V 7 bases and J 2 bases; bases outside gene matches: 5. The CDR3 covers 15 residues. Germline-derived CDR1 and CDR2 are LNHDA and SQIVND (reference sequence). CDR3 protein: CASNPGQGNTGELFF. The DNA read from the CDR3 is TGTGCCAGTAATCCGGGACAGGGAAACACCGGGGAG.

Remarks on this clone: Read data end 3 residues before the CDR3 end; the end is taken from the germline J gene. The chain couples TRBV19 to TRBJ2-2; 9 bases align to TRBD1. The CDR3 extends over 18 amino acids. V gave up 3 bases and J gave up 6 bases; unmatched junction bases: 14. CDR1 and CDR2 from the germline V gene are LNHDA and SQIVND (reference sequence). The sequenced CDR3 bases are TGTGCCAGTAGTATTAGGGGACAGGGCGGCAAACTGGCCGGGGAG. Amino acid sequence: CASSIRGQGGKLAGE. The full CDR3 sequence reads CASSIRGQGGKLAGELFF.

Concerning this clone itself: The read ends 3 residues before the CDR3 terminus; that terminus is restored from the germline J gene. V and J are TRBV9 and TRBJ2-7; 14 positions match TRBD2. Losses at the gene ends were 5 bases for V and 5 bases for J; bases not matched to a gene: 6. The CDR3 spans 15 residues. Germline V CDR1 and CDR2: SGDLS, YYNGEE. The DNA read from the CDR3 is TGTGCCAGCAGTGGGACTAGCGGGAGTATCCACGAG. Amino acid sequence: CASSGTSGSIHE. The whole CDR3 is CASSGTSGSIHEQYF.

Comments on this clone: The read comes to an end 3 residues before the CDR3 does, leaving the germline J gene to fill in the end. The gene calls are TRBV20-1 and TRBJ2-1, with D unresolved. The V end was cut by 0 bases, the J end by 6 bases, with 9 bases between. The CDR3 runs 13 residues. Germline values: CDR1 DFQATT, CDR2 SNEGSKA (reference sequence). Incomplete CDR3 DNA: TGCAGTGCTAGAGATAGATCGTCCAATGAG. Its translation is CSARDRSSNE. The full CDR3 sequence reads CSARDRSSNEQFF.

With respect to this clone: The CDR3 extends 3 residues past the end of the read, so its final part is completed from the germline J gene. The chain couples TRBV18 to TRBJ2-7, with D possibly being TRBD1 (5 bases). Germline values: CDR1 KGHSH, CDR2 LQKENI. V was clipped by 1 base and J by 5 bases, with 15 bases between them. There are 15 residues in the CDR3. The CDR3 reads CASSPQRQIQDEQYF. The DNA read from the CDR3 is TGTGCCAGCTCACCACAGAGACAGATCCAAGACGAG. Complete variable domain (other parts from reference TRBV18 and TRBJ2-7): NAGVMQNPRHLVRRRGQEARLRCSPMKGHSHVYWYRQLPEEGLKFMVYLQKENIIDESGMPKERFSAEFPKEGPSILRIQQVVRGDSAAYFCASSPQRQIQDEQYFGPGTRLTVT.